This passage covers 32 T cell receptor beta chains from one sample sequenced in a study of spatial heterogeneity in lung cancer. TCRdb independently ran MiXCR on the 5' RACE reads; one entry per CDR3 protein. The table has 85,000 to 100,000 distinct CDR3 sequences, 10% to 15% seen once. Time point reported: sample taken at primary tumor resection. Material for sequencing was whole RNA from tumor, nontumor lung or frozen PBMC, left unsorted. Sequenced here: PBMCs, sampled at surgery. These receptors all come from a male donor with early-stage non-small cell lung cancer.

The V gene is TRBV6-2 or TRBV6-3, the J gene TRBJ1-2; 8 bases are shared with TRBD1. The ends lost 6 bases at V and 2 bases at J; junction bases unmatched: 8. Germline CDR1 reads MNHEY; CDR2 reads SVGEGT. The CDR3 has 15 amino acids. DNA of the CDR3: TGTGCCAGCAGATTGCCCCGGACAGGGAACTATGGCTACACCTTC. Translating it yields CASRLPRTGNYGYTF.

The CDR3 sequence: CATSGANTEAFF. CDR3 DNA: TGTGCCACTTCAGGGGCGAACACTGAAGCTTTCTTT. This sequence joins TRBV10-3 and TRBJ1-1, with a possible D match to TRBD1 (6 bases). From germline, CDR1 is ENHRY and CDR2 SYGVKD. The CDR3 sequence is 12 residues long. V lost 10 bases to trimming and J lost 1 base, with 10 bases between them.

This clonotype has ten or more counts. The rearrangement uses TRBV9 and TRBJ2-2, with unresolved D. The germline CDR1 and CDR2 sequences are SGDLS and YYNGEE. V was pared by 7 bases and J by 6 bases, with 10 bases between. The CDR3 is made up of 12 amino acids. CDR3 residues: CASAPAAGELFF. CDR3 nucleotide sequence: TGTGCCAGCGCCCCTGCGGCCGGGGAGCTGTTTTTT.

This chain connects TRBV14 to TRBJ2-7; D is unclear. Trimming shortened V by 0 bases and J by 9 bases, and 18 bases separated the two germline ends. This CDR3 is 15 amino acids long. The germline V gene encodes CDR1 SGHDN and CDR2 FVKESK. CDR3 DNA sequence: TGTGCCAGCAGCCAAGAGGTAGCTACTGGCGAGCGGCAGTACTTC. This translates into CASSQEVATGERQYF.

This chain uses TRBV12-3 or TRBV12-4 with TRBJ2-5, with 7 bases fitting TRBD1. Trimming removed 5 bases from V and 7 bases from J; junction bases left unmatched: 13. There are 15 residues in the CDR3. The DNA for the CDR3 is TGTGCCAGCAGTCCCAAGACAGGGAATCTGGTGACCCAGTACTTC. It specifies CASSPKTGNLVTQYF.

This chain links TRBV20-1 with TRBJ2-2, with D possibly matching TRBD2 (6 bases). The CDR3 contains 14 residues. Germline V CDR1 and CDR2: DFQATT, SNEGSKA (reference sequence). V was shortened by 5 bases and J by 4 bases, with 14 bases between the two germline ends. The CDR3 here is CSAAGISFTGELFF. In DNA form, the CDR3 reads TGCAGTGCTGCGGGGATAAGTTTCACCGGGGAGCTGTTTTTT.

This clonotype was found many times. V is TRBV28 and J is TRBJ2-7; 7 bases map to TRBD1. Germline V gene data show CDR1 as MDHEN and CDR2 as SYDVKM. This CDR3 contains 15 residues. V dropped 7 bases and J dropped 2; count of bases not matched to a gene: 11. Here the CDR3 reads CASNTQGQGAYEQYF. The CDR3 region has the DNA TGTGCCAGCAATACTCAGGGCCAGGGGGCCTACGAGCAGTACTTC.

In DNA form, the CDR3 reads TGTGCCAGCAGCCGGGAGGTGGGGGGGCAAGAGACCCAGTACTTC. Translated: CASSREVGGQETQYF. The V call is TRBV7-2, the J call TRBJ2-5, with TRBD2 matching 7 bases. Trimming took 5 bases from V and 2 from J; bases not matched to a gene: 8. The CDR3 is 15 amino acids. CDR1 and CDR2 (germline): SGHTA, FQGNSA.

This clonotype turned up a few times. This chain uses TRBV20-1 with TRBJ2-7, with 8 bases aligning to TRBD2. The CDR3 totals 15 residues. Germline V gives CDR1 DFQATT, CDR2 SNEGSKA (reference sequence). After removal of 0 bases from V and 2 bases from J, the junction contained 6 bases not matched to a gene. CDR3 protein: CSARDLAGGAYEQYF. The CDR3 DNA sequence: TGCAGTGCTAGAGATTTGGCCGGGGGGGCCTACGAGCAGTACTTC.

This chain connects TRBV2 to TRBJ2-7, with a possible D match to TRBD1 (5 bases). V dropped 4 bases and J dropped 4 bases, with 20 bases sitting between them. CDR1 SNHLY and CDR2 FYNNEI come from the germline V gene. CDR3 length: 16 amino acids. CDR3 region: CASSGTPQGSPYEQYF. The CDR3 bases are TGTGCCAGCAGTGGTACCCCCCAGGGTTCCCCTTACGAGCAGTACTTC.

This clonotype was detected only a few times. The J gene is TRBJ1-1, the V gene TRBV30; D is unresolved. Germline V CDR1 and CDR2: GTSNPN, SVGIG (reference sequence). Trimming took 0 bases from V and 2 from J, leaving 7 bases between them. CDR3 length: 13 residues. CDR3 DNA: TGTGCCTGGAGTGTACAGATCAACACTGAAGCTTTCTTT. Translation gives CAWSVQINTEAFF.

The J gene is TRBJ1-5, the V gene TRBV29-1; D remains unclear. V lost 8 bases and J 0 bases, leaving 29 bases between the germline ends. Germline lookup yields CDR1 SQVTM and CDR2 ANQGSEA. The CDR3 runs 19 residues. The chain's CDR3 is CSMRSYTDAREYSNQPQHF. CDR3 nucleotides: TGCAGCATGAGGTCTTATACAGACGCTCGAGAATATAGCAATCAGCCCCAGCATTTT. Combining the CDR3 with reference TRBV29-1 and TRBJ1-5 gives the whole variable domain SAVISQKPSRDICQRGTSLTIQCQVDSQVTMMFWYRQQPGQSLTLIATANQGSEATYESGFVIDKFPISRPNLTFSTLTVSNMSPEDSSIYLCSMRSYTDAREYSNQPQHFGDGTRLSIL.

This clonotype was picked up many times. The CDR3 is CASSSEGLAGVGTTDTQYF. The CDR3 DNA reads TGTGCCAGCAGCTCGGAGGGACTAGCGGGAGTAGGGACCACAGATACGCAGTATTTT. V is TRBV7-8 and J is TRBJ2-3; 14 bases match TRBD2. Germline assignment: CDR1 SGHVS and CDR2 FQNEAQ. Trimming removed 4 bases from V and 2 bases from J; junction bases left unmatched: 11. The CDR3 is made up of 19 amino acids.

A single count supports this clonotype. This chain joins TRBV20-1 and TRBJ2-3, with 12 nucleotides matching TRBD2. The J segment lost 6 bases and the V segment lost 1 base, leaving 8 bases of the junction unmatched. This CDR3 has 16 amino acids. CDR1 and CDR2 from the germline V gene are DFQATT and SNEGSKA (reference sequence). The CDR3 reads CSARVLAGGPWDTQYF. In DNA, the CDR3 is TGCAGTGCTAGAGTCCTAGCGGGAGGGCCTTGGGATACGCAGTATTTT.

In this sample, this clonotype turned up a few times. The chain combines TRBV7-9 with TRBJ2-7, with 9 bases fitting TRBD1. J was trimmed by 3 bases and V by 4 bases; bases with no gene match: 7. The CDR3 is made up of 15 amino acids. Germline-derived CDR1 and CDR2 are SEHNR and FQNEAQ (reference sequence). CDR3 in DNA: TGTGCCAGCAGCTCCTTTGGACAGGGGATCTACGAGCAGTACTTC. Amino acid sequence: CASSSFGQGIYEQYF.

This clonotype is classed as medium-sized (0.01 to 0.1%). V usage is TRBV29-1 and J usage is TRBJ2-1, with 7 bases aligning to TRBD1. Germline CDR1 SQVTM, CDR2 ANQGSEA. The V and J ends lost 2 bases and 4 bases, in that order; junction bases with no gene match: 8. This CDR3 spans 15 amino acids. CDR3 coding DNA: TGCAGCGTTGAAATATGGGACAGCCGATACAATGAGCAGTTCTTC. It translates to CSVEIWDSRYNEQFF.

The chain links TRBV12-3 or TRBV12-4 to TRBJ2-5; D may be TRBD1 (6 bases). This CDR3 has 15 amino acids. The V and J ends lost 2 bases and 5 bases respectively, with 15 bases between them. The CDR3 DNA reads as TGTGCCAGCAGTTTAAGCAGGGGAAATATGGAGACCCAGTACTTC. Protein sequence: CASSLSRGNMETQYF.

This chain uses TRBV19 with TRBJ1-5, with a weak D call TRBD1 (6 bases). Looked up from germline, CDR1 is LNHDA and CDR2 is SQIVND (reference sequence). Trimming took off 5 bases at V and 6 bases at J, with 20 bases between the two ends. The CDR3 length is 16 residues. As DNA, the CDR3 is TGTGCCAGTAGTCCTCCCAGAAGGGGGGTAAGTCAGCCCCAGCATTTT. Translated: CASSPPRRGVSQPQHF. The full variable domain, in which reference TRBV19 and TRBJ1-5 provide the parts outside the CDR3, is DGGITQSPKYLFRKEGQNVTLSCEQNLNHDAMYWYRQDPGQGLRLIYYSQIVNDFQKGDIAEGYSVSREKKESFPLTVTSAQKNPTAFYLCASSPPRRGVSQPQHFGDGTRLSIL.

The sample holds many counts of this clonotype. V usage is TRBV6-1 and J usage is TRBJ1-5, with D possibly being TRBD1 (5 bases). Per germline, CDR1 MNHNS and CDR2 SASEGT. The V and J ends lost 8 bases and 6 bases respectively, with 17 bases between them. The CDR3 consists of 14 residues. The DNA of the CDR3 is TGTGCCAGCTCGAGTCAGGGAAAGCGTCAGCCCCAGCATTTT. Residues: CASSSQGKRQPQHF.

This clonotype has a handful of counts. This chain joins TRBV4-2 and TRBJ2-1, with TRBD2 as a possible D gene (6 bases). V gave up 0 bases and J gave up 6 bases, with 15 bases separating them. CDR3 size: 16 residues. Germline V gives CDR1 LGHNA, CDR2 YNFKEQ. The CDR3 DNA reads TGTGCCAGCAGCCAAGATAGCGGCGATCTTATCAATGAGCAGTTCTTC. Translating it yields CASSQDSGDLINEQFF.

This clonotype was seen repeatedly, ten times or more. This chain connects TRBV12-3 or TRBV12-4 to TRBJ1-1; D gene uncertain. V shed 2 bases and J shed 4 bases, with 8 bases lying between them. This CDR3 is 13 amino acids long. The CDR3 nucleotides read TGTGCCAGCAGTTTAACGCAATCCACTGAAGCTTTCTTT. Residues: CASSLTQSTEAFF.

The sample holds a few counts of this clonotype. The V call is TRBV25-1, the J call TRBJ2-5, with TRBD1 matching 9 bases. V lost 4 bases, J lost 4 bases, and 7 bases stayed unmatched. From germline, CDR1 is MGHDK and CDR2 SYGVNS. The CDR3 totals 15 residues. CDR3 region: CASSVRGTGLETQYF. CDR3 coding DNA: TGTGCCAGCAGTGTCCGAGGGACAGGGCTAGAGACCCAGTACTTC.

The chain links TRBV20-1 to TRBJ2-2, with D unclear. V lost 1 base and J 3 bases, leaving 3 bases between the germline ends. CDR1 and CDR2 from the germline V gene are DFQATT and SNEGSKA (reference sequence). This CDR3 has 12 residues. CDR3 sequence: CSARAYTGELFF. CDR3 nucleotide sequence: TGCAGTGCTAGAGCCTACACCGGGGAGCTGTTTTTT.

The chain employs TRBV30 and TRBJ2-7, with D tentatively TRBD1 (6 bases). There are 12 residues in the CDR3. Germline V CDR1 and CDR2: GTSNPN, SVGIG (reference sequence). The V end lost 4 bases, the J end lost 2 bases, and 9 bases lay between the germline ends. CDR3 in amino acids: CAWNWDTYEQYF. CDR3 nucleotides: TGTGCCTGGAACTGGGACACCTACGAGCAGTACTTC.

Only a few counts were recorded for this clonotype. This rearrangement joins TRBV7-2 to TRBJ2-5, with D unresolved. The V end lost 5 bases, the J end lost 0 bases, and 10 bases lay between the germline ends. This CDR3 region has 14 residues. CDR1 and CDR2 from the germline V gene are SGHTA and FQGNSA. Written as DNA, the CDR3 is TGTGCCAGCAGCACAGAGGCCTACCAAGAGACCCAGTACTTC. Protein: CASSTEAYQETQYF.

The CDR3 DNA sequence: TGCAGTGCAGGGAATCAGCCCCAGCATTTT. Translation: CSAGNQPQHF. The V gene is TRBV20-1, the J gene TRBJ1-5; D gene ambiguous. Germline values: CDR1 DFQATT, CDR2 SNEGSKA (reference sequence). The CDR3 loop spans 10 amino acids. The ends were cut back, 6 bases at V and 4 bases at J, with 4 bases in the middle.

This clonotype came up many times. The chain combines TRBV4-1 with TRBJ2-7; D is possibly TRBD2 (5 bases). Germline V gene data show CDR1 as MGHRA and CDR2 as YSYEKL. The CDR3 runs 13 residues. V lost 1 base to trimming and J lost 5 bases, with 9 bases between them. In DNA, the CDR3 is TGCGCCAGCAGCCAAGGTAACGGGGACGAGCAGTACTTC. The encoded protein is CASSQGNGDEQYF.

The rearrangement links TRBV25-1 to TRBJ2-7; TRBD1 or TRBD2 may be the D gene (5 bases each). The CDR3 sequence is 14 residues long. Germline CDR1 and CDR2: MGHDK and SYGVNS. V was clipped by 4 bases and J by 2 bases, with 12 bases between them. The CDR3 coding sequence is TGTGCCAGCAGTGTCATGGGGGTCGCCTACGAGCAGTACTTC. This sequence encodes CASSVMGVAYEQYF.

The chain couples TRBV6-6 to TRBJ1-1; 7 bases line up with TRBD1. The trim removed 2 bases at V and 2 bases at J, leaving 8 bases unmatched. The CDR3 sequence is 16 residues long. The germline V gene has CDR1 MNHNY and CDR2 SVGAGI (reference sequence). The CDR3 sequence is CASSYPGGGRNTEAFF. As DNA, the CDR3 is TGTGCCAGCAGTTACCCAGGGGGGGGCCGAAACACTGAAGCTTTCTTT.

V usage is TRBV28 and J usage is TRBJ2-7; D gene unclear. The CDR3 is made up of 14 amino acids. The V end was cut by 5 bases, the J end by 0 bases, with 11 bases between. CDR1 is MDHEN, CDR2 SYDVKM, per germline. The CDR3 region has the DNA TGTGCCAGCAGTCCAGGCTTTAGCTCCTACGAGCAGTACTTC. Translation: CASSPGFSSYEQYF.

This clonotype has only a few counts. This chain connects TRBV20-1 to TRBJ2-3; D not certain. Between the trimmed V and J ends, which lost 5 bases and 6 bases, there was a span of 6 bases. The germline V gene encodes CDR1 DFQATT and CDR2 SNEGSKA (reference sequence). This CDR3 has 10 residues. Here the CDR3 DNA reads TGCAGTGCTCTCACGGATACGCAGTATTTT. Translating gives CSALTDTQYF.

This clonotype was observed a few times. V is TRBV7-9 and J is TRBJ2-7; 13 nucleotides line up with TRBD2. With 6 bases clipped from V and 1 base from J, the junction kept 9 bases outside the gene matches. CDR1 is SEHNR and CDR2 is FQNEAQ in the germline V gene (reference sequence). The CDR3 is 17 residues long. The CDR3 bases are TGTGCCAGCAGTTCCGGGACTAGCGGGATGCAGTCCTACGAGCAGTACTTC. Translating it yields CASSSGTSGMQSYEQYF. The full variable domain, completed using reference TRBV7-9 and TRBJ2-7, is DTGVSQNPRHKITKRGQNVTFRCDPISEHNRLYWYRQTLGQGPEFLTYFQNEAQLEKSRLLSDRFSAERPKGSFSTLEIQRTEQGDSAMYLCASSSGTSGMQSYEQYFGPGTRLTVT.